This record concerns one T cell receptor beta chain sequence. This record belongs to a study of blood T cell repertoires in COVID-19. Here immunoSEQ multiplex PCR was the method, and the copy in TCRdb shows in-frame clones only, minus some. The table shows some 390,000 clones, with about 87% occurring only once. V shed 4 bases, J shed 0 bases, and the junction held 8 bases outside the gene matches. The CDR3 loop spans 17 amino acids. Germline CDR1 reads SGHAT; CDR2 reads FQNNGV. Sequencing input: peripheral blood. The sequence was obtained from a woman aged 60 to 75 with COVID-19, enrolled during active disease. The rearrangement uses TRBV11-2 and TRBJ2-4; 8 bases are a match to TRBD1. CDR3 sequence (DNA): TGTGCCAGCAGCTACGGGACAGGATCCCTAGCCAAAAACATTCAGTACTTC. This codes for CASSYGTGSLAKNIQYF.